These T cell receptor beta chains were read from a single sample in a study of regulatory T cells in long-lasting Graves disease. Each CDR3 protein is one row after TCRdb ran MiXCR on the multiplex PCR reads. The sample has under 450,000 distinct CDR3 sequences; more than 20% are singletons. Sample: peripheral blood mononuclear cells (PBMCs), taken when the disease was refractory, from a patient treated with antithyroid drugs. The receptor source for this set is a woman aged 40 to 55 with Graves disease. Each CDR3 is given with its conserved first and last residue. A D gene is named only where the DNA matches it firmly. The size field is filled for only some rows; it gives once, few, many or a size class.

cdr3_aa: CASGLVQEGFNYEQYF; cdr3_nt: TGTGCTAGTGGTTTGGTCCAGGAGGGCTTTAACTACGAGCAGTACTTC; clone_size: many; d_call: .; j_call: TRBJ2-7; v_call: TRBV12-5
cdr3_aa: CASSYPQRGASDSYEQYF; cdr3_nt: TGTGCCAGCAGTTACCCGCAACGCGGGGCTAGCGACTCCTACGAGCAGTACTTC; clone_size: many; d_call: .; j_call: TRBJ2-7; v_call: TRBV6-2/TRBV6-3
cdr3_aa: CASSFRPRDYEQYF; cdr3_nt: TGTGCCAGCAGCTTCCGCCCTAGAGACTACGAGCAGTACTTC; clone_size: many; d_call: .; j_call: TRBJ2-7; v_call: TRBV5-5
cdr3_aa: CASSLEVTYEQYF; cdr3_nt: TGCGCCAGCAGCTTGGAAGTCACCTACGAGCAGTACTTC; clone_size: .; d_call: .; j_call: TRBJ2-7; v_call: TRBV7-8
cdr3_aa: CSVVPRGNTEALF; cdr3_nt: TGCAGCGTTGTCCCCAGGGGCAACACTGAAGCTCTCTTT; clone_size: .; d_call: .; j_call: TRBJ1-1; v_call: TRBV29-1
cdr3_aa: CASRATGGTSSNQPQHF; cdr3_nt: TGTGCCAGCAGGGCAACAGGGGGCACATCTAGCAATCAGCCCCAGCATTTT; clone_size: many; d_call: TRBD1; j_call: TRBJ1-5; v_call: TRBV2
cdr3_aa: CASSEVWGRLEQYF; cdr3_nt: TGTGCCAGCAGTGAAGTATGGGGAAGGCTCGAGCAGTACTTC; clone_size: many; d_call: .; j_call: TRBJ2-7; v_call: TRBV6-1
cdr3_aa: CSASTGKLSSYNEQFF; cdr3_nt: TGCAGTGCTAGTACAGGGAAATTGAGCTCCTACAATGAGCAGTTCTTC; clone_size: few; d_call: .; j_call: TRBJ2-1; v_call: TRBV20-1
cdr3_aa: CASSPPDSNSPLHF; cdr3_nt: TGTGCCAGCAGCCCCCCCGACAGTAATTCACCCCTCCACTTT; clone_size: .; d_call: .; j_call: TRBJ1-6; v_call: TRBV13
cdr3_aa: CASSHNGQKPSSGANVLTF; cdr3_nt: TGTGCCAGCAGCCATAATGGGCAGAAGCCTTCCTCTGGGGCCAACGTCCTGACTTTC; clone_size: .; d_call: .; j_call: TRBJ2-6; v_call: TRBV3-1
cdr3_aa: CASSEALQGQGDEQYF; cdr3_nt: TGTGCCAGCAGTGAAGCGCTTCAGGGACAAGGAGACGAGCAGTACTTC; clone_size: many; d_call: .; j_call: TRBJ2-7; v_call: TRBV2